This T cell receptor beta chain was obtained from a study of T cell changes during pregnancy in multiple sclerosis. The data were produced by immunoSEQ multiplex PCR, yet TCRdb's version contains in-frame clones alone and is incomplete. The sample shows under 70,000 clones, around 90% of them seen only once. In its sample, this clone was seen once. Per germline, CDR1 MNHNS and CDR2 SASEGT. The CDR3 spans 14 residues. Trimming stripped 0 bases from V and 4 bases from J, with 9 bases between. Sequencing used peripheral blood, obtained in the second trimester of pregnancy. This receptor was taken from a female donor with multiple sclerosis, enrolled in a pregnancy study. This chain joins TRBV6-1 and TRBJ2-5; perhaps TRBD1 as D (5 bases). CDR3 protein: CASSEAMQGETQYF. The CDR3 DNA is TGTGCCAGCAGTGAAGCGATGCAGGGAGAGACCCAGTACTTC.